This T cell receptor beta chain was observed in a study of blood T cells in healthy people across ages. V was trimmed by 4 bases and J by 3 bases, leaving 11 bases between them. The CDR3 spans 14 residues. The germline V gene has CDR1 ENHRY and CDR2 SYGVKD. This clonotype was seen a few times. A second PCR of about 6 to 12 cycles used a sample-barcoded 5' primer and a J-beta primer mix. TCRdb reprocessed the 5' RACE reads via MiXCR and lists one record per CDR3 protein. Among about 730,000 distinct CDR3 sequences listed, roughly 41% were seen once. The origin of this receptor is a woman in her sixties in good health. Sequencing used blood. This rearrangement joins TRBV10-3 to TRBJ2-3, with D perhaps given as TRBD1 or TRBD2 (5 bases each). The CDR3 DNA is TGTGCCATCAGTGGAGGGGCATTAACAGATACGCAGTATTTT. As protein: CAISGGALTDTQYF.